The rows below give T cell receptor beta chains drawn from one sample of a study of blood T cell repertoires in COVID-19. Sequencing used immunoSEQ multiplex PCR; TCRdb keeps in-frame clones, though not all of them. The table records roughly 43,000 clones, around 86% of them present only once. The specimen was peripheral blood. The receptor set was obtained from an elderly woman with acute or convalescent COVID-19. Each CDR3 is given without its conserved first and last residue. Clone size is not always given. Where it is, it says once, few, many or a class for expanded clones.

TRBV4-3	TRBJ1-4	NA	ASSQGDRGTNEKLF
TRBV19	TRBJ1-5	NA	ASSPGGAFAQPQH
TRBV19	TRBJ2-1	NA	ASSIRGRGVPNEQF
TRBV5-4	TRBJ2-3	once	ASSPGTRFTKDTQY
TRBV5-4	TRBJ2-5	NA	ASSSPSGQETQY
TRBV28	TRBJ1-3	NA	ASSLATGGNTIY
TRBV7-2	TRBJ1-6	few	ASRRQGGNSPLH
TRBV5-1	TRBJ2-1	NA	ASSFGVRGYSYNEQF
TRBV28	TRBJ2-1	NA	ASSSGGPIYNEQF
TRBV7-2	TRBJ2-5	NA	ASSLTSVQETQY
TRBV5-1	TRBJ1-1	NA	ASSALQGGNTEAF
TRBV2	TRBJ2-1	NA	ASSRGEDNEQF
TRBV2	TRBJ1-4	NA	ASSEQWNEKLF
TRBV5-1	TRBJ1-2	once	ASSLGTGATTMSDT